This TCR beta chain was recorded in a study of cytomegalovirus exposure and HLA in healthy donors. Primers for the PCR totalled 60 Vbeta and 13 Jbeta. TCRdb keeps only in-frame clones here, not all; method: immunoSEQ multiplex PCR. The sample includes 150,000 to 180,000 clones, roughly 74% seen only once; the top ten take over 2.5%. V was pared by 7 bases and J by 0 bases, with 12 bases between. CDR1 MNHEY and CDR2 SVGAGI come from the germline V gene. The CDR3 has 15 residues. The sample consisted of PBMCs. This clonotype was sampled from a man aged 18 to 30 in good health and CMV-seronegative. The rearrangement joins TRBV6-5 to TRBJ2-2; tentative D call: TRBD2 (5 bases). CDR3 amino acids: CASTRGKANTGELFF. In nucleotides, the CDR3 is TGTGCCAGCACAAGAGGGAAGGCGAACACCGGGGAGCTGTTTTTT.